This TCR beta chain came from a study of blood T cell repertoires in COVID-19 (dated by TCRdb to the early 2020s). As for the study more broadly: Samples covering the acute and convalescent phases of COVID-19 were provided by collaborators in the United States, Italy and Spain. The prospective study material was composed of cDNA or gDNA derived from T cells, B-cell-depleted T cells, or PBMCs. Deeply sampled blood TCRbeta repertoires from subjects exposed to, actively infected with, or recovered from COVID-19 were included in the dataset. The repertoires were released in a freely available public database meant as a resource for research on the immune response to SARS-CoV-2. Samples were obtained from the ongoing ImmuneRACE study (first 160 participants) and from over a thousand subjects provided by 6 global collaborators. A de-identified subject ID, COVID-19 status, age in years and sex were almost always included in the sample metadata. Where available, HLA class I and class II types were taken from metadata supplied by the sample provider and were not determined by assay-based typing. Paper-wide results and their limitations: The quantity of clinical and demographic metadata differed by source and by participant and was supplied without curation.

Whole blood was collected in K2EDTA tubes by collaborating institutions according to the institutions' own protocols. For TCRbeta analysis, collaborators shipped samples in one of three forms: frozen whole blood, isolated PBMCs, or DNA extracted from either of those sample types. In the case of this clone: Its recognized antigen is unknown. Base qualities are not recorded, but no much larger clone differs from it by a single base.

The immunoSEQ Assay, a bias-controlled multiplex PCR, was used to amplify TCRbeta CDR3 regions from genomic DNA. Per the authors' processing: Within the assay, amplification of reference gene primers was used to estimate how many nucleated cells each sample contained. To quantify the absolute abundance of each unique TCRbeta CDR3 rearrangement, sequence reads were collapsed and filtered. For each sample, productive Simpson clonality was calculated as the square root of Simpson's diversity index over productive rearrangements. The table was pulled from immuneACCESS by TCRdb, which kept in-frame rearrangements only. Such tables lose some clones; where checked, under half of the loss comes from unresolved V genes, and the rest has no known cause. V and J calls and clone size are those listed in that table; D and trimming were worked out from the DNA. Recorded for this sample are around 120,000 clones; roughly four fifths of them occurred a single time. The ten largest clonotypes hold 2.5% of the sample.

The CDR3 starts with the cysteine, ends with the phenylalanine, and has 15 residues. Only the CDR3 portion is preserved as DNA: 45 bases, with reading frame beginning at the first base. Based on the germline V gene, the CDR1 and CDR2 sequences are MNHNS and SASEGT. At the junction V is shortened by 3 bases and J by 7 bases; bases outside the gene matches: 8. The sequenced sample consisted of peripheral blood. The sequence derives from a man aged 50 or older with acute or convalescent COVID-19. The chain links TRBV6-1 with TRBJ2-1; 8 central bases correspond to TRBD2. The CDR3 reads CASSEWREVANEQFF. The nucleotide sequence is TGTGCCAGCAGTGAGTGGCGGGAGGTTGCAAATGAGCAGTTCTTC.